The 26 T cell receptor beta chains in this list originate from one sample, sequenced in a study of cytotoxic CD8 clonotypes in ibrutinib-treated CLL. Here immunoSEQ multiplex PCR was the method, and the copy in TCRdb shows in-frame clones only, minus some. The sample consists of around 30,000 clones, roughly 50% of them appearing once. Sample: PBMCs, taken before ibrutinib treatment. The origin of the receptors is a human donor with chronic lymphocytic leukemia.

The genes are TRBV10-3 and TRBJ1-5, with TRBD1 matching over 7 bases. This CDR3 comprises 13 residues. From germline, CDR1 is ENHRY and CDR2 SYGVKD. V gave up 4 bases and J gave up 5 bases; unmatched junction bases: 2. The CDR3 loop is CAISVGGHQPQHF. As DNA, the CDR3 is TGTGCCATCAGTGTAGGGGGCCATCAGCCCCAGCATTTT.

CDR3 residues: CASSLDSPSYEQYF. CDR3 nucleotides: TGTGCCAGCAGCTTAGACAGCCCGTCCTACGAGCAGTACTTC. The rearrangement links TRBV11-2 to TRBJ2-7; D ambiguous. Germline V gene lookup returns CDR1 SGHAT and CDR2 FQNNGV. The CDR3 contains 14 residues. V was shortened by 0 bases and J by 1 base, with 7 bases between the two germline ends. The variable domain in full, with the rest retrieved from reference TRBV11-2 and TRBJ2-7, is EAGVAQSPRYKIIEKRQSVAFWCNPISGHATLYWYQQILGQGPKLLIQFQNNGVVDDSQLPKDRFSAERLKGVDSTLKIQPAKLEDSAVYLCASSLDSPSYEQYFGPGTRLTVT.

This chain uses TRBV7-9 with TRBJ2-5; 9 bases match TRBD1. The CDR3 is 14 residues long. The V gene end was trimmed by 5 bases and the J gene end by 5 bases; junction bases not matched to a gene: 6. Per the germline V gene, CDR1 is SEHNR and CDR2 is FQNEAQ (reference sequence). CDR3 region: CASSLTGGFETQYF. The CDR3 DNA is TGTGCCAGCAGCCTGACAGGGGGGTTTGAGACCCAGTACTTC.

This clone was found a few times. The rearrangement links TRBV6-1 to TRBJ1-1; 9 nucleotides align to TRBD1. V gave up 7 bases and J gave up 4 bases; unmatched junction bases: 7. The germline CDR1 and CDR2 sequences are MNHNS and SASEGT. The CDR3 consists of 14 residues. This CDR3 reads CASTWDRVLTEAFF. Written as DNA, the CDR3 is TGTGCCAGCACCTGGGACAGGGTCCTCACTGAAGCTTTCTTT.

This chain connects TRBV6-6 to TRBJ1-1; no clear D gene. This CDR3 contains 13 residues. Germline V gene lookup returns CDR1 MNHNY and CDR2 SVGAGI (reference sequence). The V gene lost 2 bases and the J gene lost 7 bases, with 11 bases spanning the gap. CDR3 nucleotides: TGTGCCAGCAGTTACATGGACGAGAATGAAGCTTTCTTT. Protein: CASSYMDENEAFF.

The table lists this clone with a count of one. V usage is TRBV12-5 and J usage is TRBJ2-7; D is unclear. The V gene lost 2 bases and the J gene lost 7 bases, with 15 bases spanning the gap. Germline CDR1 is LGHNT and CDR2 is FRNRAP. This CDR3 has 14 amino acids. The DNA of the CDR3 is TGTGCTAGTGGTTTGCTCGGGTCGCTCGGAGAGCAGTACTTC. Its translation is CASGLLGSLGEQYF.

The V call is TRBV5-5, the J call TRBJ1-1; D unclear. The CDR3 is 12 residues long. Trimming removed 4 bases from V and 9 bases from J, with 13 bases in between. The germline CDR1 and CDR2 sequences are SGHKS and YYEKEE (reference sequence). The CDR3 protein is CASSPGTDQAFF. The CDR3 DNA sequence: TGTGCCAGCAGCCCGGGAACGGACCAAGCTTTCTTT.

The rearrangement uses TRBV20-1 and TRBJ2-3; D uncertain. The CDR3 spans 11 residues. Germline CDR1 and CDR2: DFQATT and SNEGSKA (reference sequence). Here the CDR3 DNA reads TGCACCATGAGAGCGACAGATACGCAGTATTTT. This encodes CTMRATDTQYF.

This chain links TRBV6-1 with TRBJ2-2; 8 bases align to TRBD1. Germline V gene data show CDR1 as MNHNS and CDR2 as SASEGT. V shed 1 base and J 1 base; nucleotides not matched to a gene: 2. The CDR3 spans 16 residues. In DNA form, the CDR3 reads TGTGCCAGCAGTGAAGGGACAGGGATGAACACCGGGGAGCTGTTTTTT. Its protein product is CASSEGTGMNTGELFF.

The chain couples TRBV2 to TRBJ2-5; D call uncertain. The CDR3 spans 11 residues. Germline-derived CDR1 and CDR2 are SNHLY and FYNNEI. Trimming took 6 bases from V and 2 from J, leaving 4 bases between them. CDR3 protein: CASRKQETQYF. The CDR3 region has the DNA TGTGCCAGCAGAAAACAAGAGACCCAGTACTTC.

Comments on this clone: The same CDR3 also results from other DNA sequences found in this sample. The genes are TRBV5-4 and TRBJ2-1; TRBD1 might be the D (5 bases). This CDR3 is 17 amino acids long. Germline V gene data show CDR1 as SGHNT and CDR2 as YYREEE (reference sequence). V lost 3 bases, J lost 8 bases, and 24 bases lay in between. The CDR3 DNA reads TGTGCCAGCAGCTCTCCAGGGCTGCACACATTGGTGTATGAGCAGTTCTTC. Amino acid sequence: CASSSPGLHTLVYEQFF.

This clone was found a few times. The V and J genes are TRBV18 and TRBJ2-1; D perhaps matches TRBD2 (7 bases). Germline CDR1 is KGHSH and CDR2 is LQKENI. The CDR3 loop spans 20 amino acids. V lost 2 bases and J lost 2, with 25 bases in between. CDR3: CASSPWPLRSSGGPYNEQFF. Written as DNA, the CDR3 is TGTGCCAGCTCACCATGGCCTCTCCGGTCCTCCGGGGGGCCCTACAATGAGCAGTTCTTC.

V usage is TRBV5-3 and J usage is TRBJ2-3; 11 bases line up with TRBD2. Being an ORF, TRBV5-3 has a function that is uncertain. The trim removed 4 bases at V and 2 bases at J, leaving 6 bases unmatched. There are 16 residues in the CDR3. The CDR3 is CARSPLGLAVTDTQYF. The DNA for the CDR3 is TGTGCCAGAAGCCCCCTGGGACTAGCGGTCACAGATACGCAGTATTTT.

This clone has a handful of counts. This chain connects TRBV6-5 to TRBJ1-2, with a tentative D call TRBD1 (6 bases). CDR1 is MNHEY, CDR2 SVGAGI, per germline. V shed 4 bases and J shed 8 bases, with 20 bases lying between them. The CDR3 spans 15 residues. This chain's CDR3 is CASSSLTGKSWGYTF. CDR3 in DNA: TGTGCCAGCAGTTCCTTAACAGGGAAGTCCTGGGGCTACACCTTC.

This clone was seen a few times. The chain uses TRBV5-4 and TRBJ2-1; the D gene is possibly TRBD2 (5 bases). Per the germline V gene, CDR1 is SGHNT and CDR2 is YYREEE (reference sequence). The V end was cut by 4 bases, the J end by 7 bases, with 18 bases between. This CDR3 region has 15 residues. Written as DNA, the CDR3 is TGTGCCAGCAGCCCACGCCGATTCGGGGTTAATGAGCAGTTCTTC. Amino acid sequence: CASSPRRFGVNEQFF.

The CDR3 DNA sequence: TGTGCCAGCTCACTGGACAGCCAAGAGACCCAGTACTTC. Its translation: CASSLDSQETQYF. This chain uses TRBV18 with TRBJ2-5, with a tentative D call TRBD1 (6 bases). Trimming cost V 4 bases and J 1 base, with 7 bases left between them. Germline values: CDR1 KGHSH, CDR2 LQKENI. This CDR3 has 13 residues.

This clone came up a few times. This sequence joins TRBV7-9 and TRBJ2-7, with 8 bases matching TRBD1. V shed 5 bases, J shed 1 base, and the junction held 7 bases outside the gene matches. The CDR3 runs to 15 residues. Per germline, CDR1 SEHNR and CDR2 FQNEAQ (reference sequence). The CDR3, as DNA: TGTGCCAGCAGCGGAACAGGGGGTAGTTCCTACGAGCAGTACTTC. Protein product: CASSGTGGSSYEQYF.

The chain couples TRBV6-6 to TRBJ1-1, with a possible D match to TRBD1 (5 bases). CDR1 and CDR2 from the germline V gene are MNHNY and SVGAGI (reference sequence). The CDR3 runs to 16 residues. Between the trimmed V and J ends, which lost 7 bases and 5 bases, there was a span of 23 bases. In nucleotides, the CDR3 is TGTGCCAGCACTAAAAGGGGCGGGGAAGCAGTTACTGAAGCTTTCTTT. Its translation is CASTKRGGEAVTEAFF.

The chain has TRBV2 and TRBJ2-2; TRBD2 matches at 8 bases. This CDR3 contains 18 residues. The V and J ends lost 4 bases and 5 bases, in that order; junction bases with no gene match: 15. Looked up from germline, CDR1 is SNHLY and CDR2 is FYNNEI. The CDR3 reads CASSAREGAGVRTGELFF. Written as DNA, the CDR3 is TGTGCCAGCAGTGCCAGGGAGGGAGCGGGAGTGAGGACCGGGGAGCTGTTTTTT.

This CDR3 is CASSQALAGQRYEQYF. The CDR3 region has the DNA TGCGCCAGCAGCCAAGCCCTAGCGGGGCAACGATACGAGCAGTACTTC. The J gene is TRBJ2-7, the V gene TRBV4-1; the match to TRBD2 covers 9 bases. Germline-derived CDR1 and CDR2 are MGHRA and YSYEKL. Losses at the gene ends were 1 base for V and 4 bases for J; bases not matched to a gene: 8. The CDR3 spans 16 residues.

The rearrangement uses TRBV9 and TRBJ2-5, with D perhaps matching TRBD2 (6 bases). The CDR3 length is 11 residues. Per the germline V gene, CDR1 is SGDLS and CDR2 is YYNGEE. V was clipped by 7 bases and J by 5 bases, with 9 bases between them. CDR3: CASGAGETQYF. The CDR3 DNA sequence: TGTGCCAGCGGCGCGGGGGAGACCCAGTACTTC. The whole variable domain, remainder taken from reference TRBV9 and TRBJ2-5, is DSGVTQTPKHLITATGQRVTLRCSPRSGDLSVYWYQQSLDQGLQFLIQYYNGEERAKGNILERFSAQQFPDLHSELNLSSLELGDSALYFCASGAGETQYFGPGTRLLVL.

The chain carries TRBV27 and TRBJ1-2; TRBD1 aligns across 12 bases. V lost 6 bases and J lost 3; bases outside the gene matches: 11. Germline V CDR1 and CDR2: MNHEY, SMNVEV (reference sequence). CDR3 size: 17 residues. The chain's CDR3 is CASRAGTGGAYYYGYTF. CDR3 coding DNA: TGTGCCAGCAGGGCGGGGACAGGGGGCGCCTACTACTATGGCTACACCTTC.

V usage is TRBV28 and J usage is TRBJ1-4; D possibly corresponds to TRBD1 (5 bases). The ends were cut back, 1 base at V and 14 bases at J, with 11 bases in the middle. The germline V gene has CDR1 MDHEN and CDR2 SYDVKM. CDR3 length: 12 residues. CDR3 nucleotide sequence: TGTGCCAGCAGTTTATCGGACAAGGCCCTGTTTTTT. This gives the protein CASSLSDKALFF.

The chain carries TRBV5-4 and TRBJ2-3; D is uncertain. The CDR3 runs to 12 residues. Germline V gene lookup returns CDR1 SGHNT and CDR2 YYREEE (reference sequence). V was clipped by 2 bases and J by 6 bases, with 7 bases between them. In nucleotides, the CDR3 is TGTGCCAGCAGCTTATTCGCGGATACGCAGTATTTT. Amino acid sequence: CASSLFADTQYF.

This chain joins TRBV6-6 and TRBJ1-5; 10 bases map to TRBD1. Germline CDR1 reads MNHNY; CDR2 reads SVGAGI (reference sequence). V shed 7 bases and J 1 base; nucleotides not matched to a gene: 4. The CDR3 covers 15 residues. The CDR3 bases are TGTGCCAGCAACCCGGGACAGGGGAGCAATCAGCCCCAGCATTTT. This gives the protein CASNPGQGSNQPQHF.

V and J are TRBV6-6 and TRBJ2-5; the match to TRBD1 covers 9 bases. Trimming at V came to 6 bases and at J to 4 bases, leaving 6 bases not matched to a gene. Germline values: CDR1 MNHNY, CDR2 SVGAGI (reference sequence). This CDR3 spans 14 amino acids. In DNA, the CDR3 is TGTGCCAGCAGGCATACAGGGGGCCGAGAGACCCAGTACTTC. Its protein product is CASRHTGGRETQYF.